The clone carrying this TCR beta chain was seen once. Its antigen is not known. This record belongs to a study of cytomegalovirus exposure and HLA in healthy donors. This CDR3 is built from 15 residues. Per germline, CDR1 SGHDT and CDR2 YYEEEE. The V gene end was trimmed by 5 bases and the J gene end by 4 bases; junction bases not matched to a gene: 10. PCR was performed using 60 Vbeta and 13 Jbeta primers. This table comes from immunoSEQ multiplex PCR, and its TCRdb copy is limited to in-frame clones, with some not included. The sample comprises about 160,000 clones, under 90% of which are singletons, and roughly 4.4% rests with the top ten. Overall study findings and caveats: The later analysis indicated that the majority of CMV-associated TCR beta chains appeared HLA-restricted.

This TCR was sampled from a man under 40 in good health and CMV-seronegative. This sequence joins TRBV5-6 and TRBJ1-1; 8 bases are a match to TRBD1. The specimen sequenced was PBMCs. DNA of the CDR3: TGTGCCAGCAGGGACAGGGATGGGTCGGGCACTGAAGCTTTCTTT. It is translated as CASRDRDGSGTEAFF.